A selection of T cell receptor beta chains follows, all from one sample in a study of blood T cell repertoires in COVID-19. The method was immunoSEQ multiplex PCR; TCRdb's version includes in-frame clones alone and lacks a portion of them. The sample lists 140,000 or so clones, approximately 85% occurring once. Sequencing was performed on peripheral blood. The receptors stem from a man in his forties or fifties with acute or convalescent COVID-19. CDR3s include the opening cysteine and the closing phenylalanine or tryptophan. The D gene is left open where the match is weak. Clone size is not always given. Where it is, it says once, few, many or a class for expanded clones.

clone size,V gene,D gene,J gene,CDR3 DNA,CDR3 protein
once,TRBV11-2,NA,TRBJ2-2,TGTGCCAGCAGACAGATGGGGGCTGGGTGGCACACCGGGGAGCTGTTTTTT,CASRQMGAGWHTGELFF
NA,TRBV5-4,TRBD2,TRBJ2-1,TGTGCCAGCAGCTTGATCCTAGCGGGGTTCGATGAGCAGTTCTTC,CASSLILAGFDEQFF
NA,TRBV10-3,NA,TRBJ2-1,TGTGCCATCAGTAAAATACAGGGCAATGAGCAGTTCTTC,CAISKIQGNEQFF
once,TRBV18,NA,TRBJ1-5,TGTGCCAGCTCAACGTCGTCAGATAACAATCAGCCCCAGCATTTT,CASSTSSDNNQPQHF
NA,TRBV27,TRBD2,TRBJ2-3,TGTGCCAGCAGTTTATCTCCTAGCGGGGTGGTAGATACGCAGTATTTT,CASSLSPSGVVDTQYF
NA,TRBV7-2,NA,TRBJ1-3,TGTGCCAGCAGCTTATTAGGGGTGAGCTCTGGAAACACCATATATTTT,CASSLLGVSSGNTIYF
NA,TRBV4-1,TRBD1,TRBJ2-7,TGCGCCAGCAGCCGCCCGGACAGGGTAACCGAGCAGTACTTC,CASSRPDRVTEQYF
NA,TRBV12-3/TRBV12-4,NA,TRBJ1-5,TGTGCCAGCAGTTCCTGGGGGCCGCCCCAGCATTTT,CASSSWGPPQHF
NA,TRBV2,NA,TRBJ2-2,TGTGCCGAGAAGGCAGAGGACACCGGGGAGCTGTTTTTT,CAEKAEDTGELFF
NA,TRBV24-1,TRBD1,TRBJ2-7,TGTGCCACCAGTGAGACAGGGGGGGCCTACGAGCAGTACTTC,CATSETGGAYEQYF
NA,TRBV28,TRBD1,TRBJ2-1,TGTGCCAGCAGACTCCGACAGGGCCGTGGTCAGCAGTTCTTC,CASRLRQGRGQQFF
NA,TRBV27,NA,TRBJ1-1,TGTGCCTCCGATTCCAGGAACACTGAAGCTTTCTTT,CASDSRNTEAFF
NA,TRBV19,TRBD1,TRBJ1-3,TGTGCCAGTAGTAACGTCACAGGGGGGTATGGAAACACCATATATTTT,CASSNVTGGYGNTIYF
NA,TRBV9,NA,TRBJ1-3,TGTGCCAGCAGCGTAGAAGGGAGTGGAAACACCATATATTTT,CASSVEGSGNTIYF
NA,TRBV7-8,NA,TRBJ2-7,TGTGCCAGCAGCTTATCAGGGGCCGGCGAGCAGTACTTC,CASSLSGAGEQYF
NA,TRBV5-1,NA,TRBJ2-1,TGCGCCAGCAGCTTCCCCCATACTAACAATGAGCAGTTCTTC,CASSFPHTNNEQFF
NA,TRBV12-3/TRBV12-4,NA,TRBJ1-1,TGTGCCAGCAGTACCCCGCCCGGGACAGAAGCTTTCTTT,CASSTPPGTEAFF
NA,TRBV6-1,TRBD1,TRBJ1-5,TGTGCCAGCAGTGCGCCGCTGACAGGGGGCGCCCATCAGCCCCAGCATTTT,CASSAPLTGGAHQPQHF
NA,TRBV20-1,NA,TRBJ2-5,TGCAGTGCAAGTCCAGTACAAGAGACCCAGTACTTC,CSASPVQETQYF
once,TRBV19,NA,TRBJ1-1,TGTGCCAGTAGTAGGCGGGGGGGAGACACTGAAGCTTTCTTT,CASSRRGGDTEAFF
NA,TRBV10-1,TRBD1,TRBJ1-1,TGCGCCAGCAGGGGACAGCCAAACACTGAAGCTTTCTTT,CASRGQPNTEAFF
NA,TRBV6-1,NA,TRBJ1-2,TGTGCCAGCAGTGAAGCGCGACGGGGAGTCTATGGCTACACCTTC,CASSEARRGVYGYTF
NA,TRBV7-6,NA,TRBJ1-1,TGTGCCAGCAGCTTAGGAGACGGACAGCCTGAAGCTTTCTTT,CASSLGDGQPEAFF
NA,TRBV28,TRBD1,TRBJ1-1,TGTGCCAGCAGTGCAGGGGGCGCTATGAACACTGAAGCTTTCTTT,CASSAGGAMNTEAFF
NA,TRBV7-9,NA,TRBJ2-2,TGTGCCAGCAGCCCGGCGAAAGGGGCCACCGGGGAGCTGTTTTTT,CASSPAKGATGELFF
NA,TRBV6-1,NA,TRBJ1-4,TGTGCCAGCAGTGACGGTGGACGGGGAAAACTGTTTTTT,CASSDGGRGKLFF
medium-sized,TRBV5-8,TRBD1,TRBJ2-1,TGTGCCAGCAGCTTCCCGGACAGGGCTGAGCAGTTCTTC,CASSFPDRAEQFF
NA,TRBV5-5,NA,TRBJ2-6,TGTGCCAGCAGCTTGGTCGGGGCTGGGGCCAACGTCCTGACTTTC,CASSLVGAGANVLTF
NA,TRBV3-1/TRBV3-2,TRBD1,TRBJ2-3,TGTGCCAGCAGCCAAGAAGGGACAGGGGGCACAGATACGCAGTATTTT,CASSQEGTGGTDTQYF
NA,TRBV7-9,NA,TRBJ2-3,TGTGCCAGCAGCTTAGATAAAAGCACAGATACGCAGTATTTT,CASSLDKSTDTQYF
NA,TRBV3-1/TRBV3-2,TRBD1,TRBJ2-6,TGTGCCAGCAGCCAGACAGGGGCTGGGGCCAACGTCCTGACTTTC,CASSQTGAGANVLTF
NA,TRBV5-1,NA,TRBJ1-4,TGCGCCACAGCCATCGGGGTACCTAATGAAAAACTGTTTTTT,CATAIGVPNEKLFF
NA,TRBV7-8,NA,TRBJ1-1,TGTGCCAGCAGCTTACTTGGAGGGGACACTGAAGCTTTCTTT,CASSLLGGDTEAFF
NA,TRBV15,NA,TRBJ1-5,TGTGCCACCAGCAGAATTTTGGGAGGGTATAGCAATCAGCCCCAGCATTTT,CATSRILGGYSNQPQHF
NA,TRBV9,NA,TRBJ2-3,TGTGCCAGCAGCTCCGGACTTCCAGATACGCAGTATTTT,CASSSGLPDTQYF
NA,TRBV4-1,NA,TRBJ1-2,TGCGCCAGCAGCGACCCCGGAGCAGACCCCTATGGCTACACCTTC,CASSDPGADPYGYTF
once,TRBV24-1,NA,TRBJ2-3,TGTGCCACCAGTGGGGTGGATAGCGCCACAGATACGCAGTATTTT,CATSGVDSATDTQYF
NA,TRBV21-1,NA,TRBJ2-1,TGTGCCAGCGCAAGGGCGGGAGGTCACAATGAGCAGTTCTTC,CASARAGGHNEQFF
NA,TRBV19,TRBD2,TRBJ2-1,TGTGCCAGTAGTATAGTTGGGGGCGGGAGGGCCGGCGAGCAGTTCTTC,CASSIVGGGRAGEQFF
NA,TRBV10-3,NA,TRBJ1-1,TGTGCCATCAGTCGCGACAGGTTCACTGAAGCTTTCTTT,CAISRDRFTEAFF
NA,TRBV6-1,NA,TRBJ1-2,TGTGCCAGCAGTGGTCTTTGGATCGGGAACCTCCCGGATGGCTACACCTTC,CASSGLWIGNLPDGYTF
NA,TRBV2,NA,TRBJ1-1,TGTGCCAGCAGTGAAGCCGCCCCAGGTGGAGCTTTCTTT,CASSEAAPGGAFF
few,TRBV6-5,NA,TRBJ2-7,TGTGCCAGCAGTCCCCAAACTAGCTCACCCTACGAGCAGTACTTC,CASSPQTSSPYEQYF
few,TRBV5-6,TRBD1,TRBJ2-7,TGTGCCAGCAGCTTCGGGACAGGGGTAATTGAGCAGTACTTC,CASSFGTGVIEQYF
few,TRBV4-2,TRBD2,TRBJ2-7,TGTGCCAGCAGCCAATCCGGGGGGTACGAGCAGTACTTC,CASSQSGGYEQYF
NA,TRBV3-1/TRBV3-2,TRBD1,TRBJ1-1,TGTGCCAGCAGCCAAGTGACAGGGGGGACTGAAGCTTTCTTT,CASSQVTGGTEAFF
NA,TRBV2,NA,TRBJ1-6,TGTGCCAGCAGACAGAATTCACCCCTCCACTTT,CASRQNSPLHF
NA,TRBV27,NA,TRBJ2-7,TGTGCCAGCATTTCACCTTGGGACTCCCATTCTACCCACGAGCAGTACTTC,CASISPWDSHSTHEQYF
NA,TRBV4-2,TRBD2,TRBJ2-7,TGTGCCAGCAGCCAAGGCCCGAGACTAGCGGGAGCCGAGCAGTACTTC,CASSQGPRLAGAEQYF
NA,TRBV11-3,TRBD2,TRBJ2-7,TGTGCCAGCAGCCCCTCGACTAGCGGGAAAACCTACGAGCAGTACTTC,CASSPSTSGKTYEQYF
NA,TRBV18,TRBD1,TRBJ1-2,TGTGCCAGCTCGAGGGCCGGACAGGGGGAAGGAGGCTACACCTTC,CASSRAGQGEGGYTF
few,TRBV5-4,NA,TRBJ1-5,TGTGCCAGCAGCTTAAGGGGTGGCAATCAGCCCCAGCATTTT,CASSLRGGNQPQHF